The 21 T cell receptor beta chains below all came from one sample that was sequenced in a study of cytomegalovirus exposure and HLA in healthy donors. This PCR relied on a set of 60 Vbeta primers and 13 Jbeta primers. TCRdb's table, derived via immunoSEQ multiplex PCR, lists solely in-frame clones and lacks some. The sample lists roughly 110,000 clones, about 64% occurring once. Sequenced input: PBMCs. The receptors shown here come from a man between 18 and 29 years old in good health and CMV-seropositive.

V gene TRBV6-6 combines with J gene TRBJ1-2; D gene unclear. This CDR3 has 14 residues. CDR1 and CDR2 (germline): MNHNY, SVGAGI (reference sequence). Trimming shortened V by 5 bases and J by 4 bases, and 14 bases separated the two germline ends. Written as DNA, the CDR3 is TGTGCCAGCAGTCACGACTGGATGGGCTATGGCTACACCTTC. This encodes CASSHDWMGYGYTF.

This clone was seen more than once but under ten times. The chain uses TRBV5-6 and TRBJ1-5; no reliable D call. Trimming pared 4 bases from V and 0 bases from J, leaving 8 bases between. The CDR3 sequence is 14 residues long. Germline assignment: CDR1 SGHDT and CDR2 YYEEEE. CDR3 sequence reads: CASSVDGSNQPQHF. DNA for the CDR3: TGTGCCAGCAGCGTGGACGGTAGCAATCAGCCCCAGCATTTT.

This clone was observed a few times. This rearrangement joins TRBV2 to TRBJ1-4; D gene unclear. The germline V gene encodes CDR1 SNHLY and CDR2 FYNNEI. V lost 8 bases to trimming and J lost 0 bases, with 13 bases between them. The CDR3 consists of 15 residues. CDR3 sequence: CASSFMSATNEKLFF. As DNA, the CDR3 is TGTGCCAGCTCCTTTATGAGTGCAACTAATGAAAAACTGTTTTTT.

This clone was seen only a few times. The chain carries TRBV4-2 and TRBJ1-2; D is unresolved. V was trimmed by 8 bases and J by 2 bases, leaving 15 bases between them. The length of the CDR3 is 14 residues. Germline CDR1 and CDR2: LGHNA and YNFKEQ. The CDR3 spells CASGKEGVNYGYTF. The CDR3 DNA reads as TGTGCCAGCGGGAAAGAGGGCGTCAACTATGGCTACACCTTC.

This rearrangement joins TRBV9 to TRBJ1-6; D is uncertain. The germline CDR1 and CDR2 sequences are SGDLS and YYNGEE. Trimming removed 4 bases at V and 8 bases at J, with 13 bases between. The CDR3 covers 14 residues. The CDR3 protein is CASSPRRSDSPLHF. CDR3 in DNA: TGTGCCAGCAGCCCGAGGAGGTCAGATTCACCCCTCCACTTT.

This clone has just a few counts. The genes are TRBV4-2 and TRBJ2-5; tentative D call: TRBD1 (5 bases). The CDR3 sequence is 16 residues long. V lost 4 bases and J 3 bases, leaving 18 bases between the germline ends. CDR1 is LGHNA and CDR2 is YNFKEQ in the germline V gene. CDR3 loop: CASSPRPRVREETQYF. DNA for the CDR3: TGTGCCAGCAGCCCGCGGCCGAGAGTCAGGGAAGAGACCCAGTACTTC.

This chain links TRBV11-2 with TRBJ2-3, with a tentative D call TRBD1 (6 bases). This CDR3 contains 15 residues. Germline CDR1 reads SGHAT; CDR2 reads FQNNGV. V lost 1 base and J 5 bases, leaving 13 bases between the germline ends. The DNA of the CDR3 is TGTGCCAGCAGCTTAGTATCCAGGGGACAAGATACGCAGTATTTT. This codes for CASSLVSRGQDTQYF.

V and J are TRBV5-1 and TRBJ2-5; the match to TRBD1 covers 8 bases. This CDR3 has 16 amino acids. V lost 0 bases to trimming and J lost 1 base; unmatched junction nucleotides: 5. The germline CDR1 and CDR2 sequences are SGHRS and YFSETQ. CDR3 coding DNA: TGCGCCAGCAGCTTGGGTGCAGGGGGCCCCCAAGAGACCCAGTACTTC. Protein: CASSLGAGGPQETQYF.

The chain employs TRBV2 and TRBJ1-1, with 12 bases that match TRBD1. This CDR3 region has 15 residues. Unmatched junction bases numbered 4, after V lost 3 bases and J lost 5 bases. From germline, CDR1 is SNHLY and CDR2 FYNNEI. In nucleotides, the CDR3 is TGTGCCAGCAGTGAGGGGACAGGGGGCCGAACTGAAGCTTTCTTT. Its protein product is CASSEGTGGRTEAFF.

Points on this clone: Other nucleotide sequences in the sample specify the same CDR3. J is TRBJ1-1 and V is TRBV6-5; D perhaps matches TRBD1 (5 bases). The CDR3 extends over 14 amino acids. V shed 5 bases and J shed 1 base, with 11 bases lying between them. Per the germline V gene, CDR1 is MNHEY and CDR2 is SVGAGI. The CDR3 sequence: CASSQGLWNTEAFF. The CDR3 DNA reads TGTGCCAGCAGTCAGGGACTATGGAACACTGAAGCTTTCTTT.

The rearrangement joins TRBV7-2 to TRBJ2-5, with D possibly matching TRBD1 (6 bases). The germline V gene has CDR1 SGHTA and CDR2 FQGNSA. The CDR3 consists of 15 residues. Trimming left V 1 base short and J 5 bases short, with 14 bases between. In DNA, the CDR3 is TGTGCCAGCAGCTTAGGGCATTGGGGGCGGGAGACCCAGTACTTC. Translating it yields CASSLGHWGRETQYF. The full variable domain, with the rest looked up from reference TRBV7-2 and TRBJ2-5, is GAGVSQSPSNKVTEKGKDVELRCDPISGHTALYWYRQSLGQGLEFLIYFQGNSAPDKSGLPSDRFSAERTGGSVSTLTIQRTQQEDSAVYLCASSLGHWGRETQYFGPGTRLLVL.

This clone showed up just a few times. The chain is built from TRBV18 and TRBJ1-1, with 9 positions matching TRBD1. This CDR3 comprises 15 residues. V dropped 4 bases and J dropped 2; count of bases not matched to a gene: 5. Germline-derived CDR1 and CDR2 are KGHSH and LQKENI. CDR3 nucleotides: TGTGCCAGCTCACTCGGGACAGGGACTAACACTGAAGCTTTCTTT. Translated: CASSLGTGTNTEAFF. Complete variable domain (other parts from reference TRBV18 and TRBJ1-1): NAGVMQNPRHLVRRRGQEARLRCSPMKGHSHVYWYRQLPEEGLKFMVYLQKENIIDESGMPKERFSAEFPKEGPSILRIQQVVRGDSAAYFCASSLGTGTNTEAFFGQGTRLTVV.

The chain is built from TRBV4-2 and TRBJ2-1; D possibly corresponds to TRBD2 (5 bases). Germline-derived CDR1 and CDR2 are LGHNA and YNFKEQ. The CDR3 contains 16 residues. The germline V and J ends were trimmed by 0 bases and 5 bases, with 14 bases remaining between them. The CDR3 reads CASSQEFHGGDNEQFF. As DNA, the CDR3 is TGTGCCAGCAGCCAAGAGTTTCACGGAGGTGACAATGAGCAGTTCTTC.

The table lists this clone with a count of one. This chain uses TRBV11-2 with TRBJ2-1; D perhaps matches TRBD2 (5 bases). Germline V gene sequence: CDR1 SGHAT, CDR2 FQNNGV. V gave up 0 bases and J gave up 8 bases, with 14 bases separating them. The CDR3 runs 15 residues. CDR3 coding DNA: TGTGCCAGCAGCTTAGACACGGGCGGGTGGCATGAGCAGTTCTTC. Protein product: CASSLDTGGWHEQFF.

This clone was picked up a small number of times. This chain joins TRBV7-9 and TRBJ1-2; D gene unclear. The CDR3 has 13 amino acids. In germline, CDR1 is SEHNR, CDR2 FQNEAQ (reference sequence). V lost 5 bases to trimming and J lost 8 bases, with 15 bases between them. CDR3 region: CASSPIIAWGYTF. The CDR3 DNA reads as TGTGCCAGCAGCCCGATTATAGCGTGGGGCTACACCTTC.

This clone has more than one count but fewer than ten. The rearrangement joins TRBV6-5 to TRBJ1-6, with D perhaps matching TRBD1 (5 bases). The CDR3 spans 14 residues. Germline assignment: CDR1 MNHEY and CDR2 SVGAGI. Trimming cost V 6 bases and J 14 bases, with 20 bases left between them. CDR3 DNA: TGTGCCAGCAGCCTGATTGATGACAGCCGCACCCTCCACTTT. It specifies CASSLIDDSRTLHF.

The genes are TRBV6-5 and TRBJ1-3, with a tentative D call TRBD1 (5 bases). Germline CDR1 MNHEY, CDR2 SVGAGI. Trimming took 0 bases from V and 3 from J, leaving 12 bases between them. CDR3 length equals 16 residues. In DNA form, the CDR3 reads TGTGCCAGCAGTTACTCGGGTCTAACAGGTGGAAACACCATATATTTT. Protein: CASSYSGLTGGNTIYF.

In its sample, this clone was seen once. V gene TRBV28 combines with J gene TRBJ2-7, with a possible D match to TRBD1 (5 bases). This CDR3 has 16 residues. The germline gives CDR1 MDHEN, CDR2 SYDVKM. Trimming stripped 3 bases from V and 6 bases from J, with 21 bases between. The CDR3 region has the DNA TGTGCCAGCAGTTTCGGTCTGGGCAGGGCCCAACGCGAGCAGTACGTC. Its translation is CASSFGLGRAQREQYV.

This chain joins TRBV19 and TRBJ1-1; 8 nucleotides agree with TRBD1. The ends lost 2 bases at V and 5 bases at J; junction bases unmatched: 7. Germline loops: CDR1 LNHDA, CDR2 SQIVND (reference sequence). The CDR3 is made up of 15 amino acids. CDR3 amino acids: CASSIRGQGGTEAFF. CDR3 nucleotides: TGTGCCAGTAGTATACGTGGACAGGGAGGGACTGAAGCTTTCTTT.

The chain has TRBV5-6 and TRBJ2-4, with 7 nucleotides matching TRBD2. Looked up from germline, CDR1 is SGHDT and CDR2 is YYEEEE. Trimming cost V 4 bases and J 8 bases; bases outside gene matches: 12. CDR3 length equals 15 residues. CDR3 DNA sequence: TGTGCCAGCAGCCCGCAGGGAGGGGCCGTCGACATTCAGTACTTC. Translation gives CASSPQGGAVDIQYF.

The rearrangement uses TRBV27 and TRBJ2-1, with TRBD2 matching 9 bases. CDR3 length equals 17 residues. Germline values: CDR1 MNHEY, CDR2 SMNVEV (reference sequence). With V trimmed by 2 bases and J by 2 bases, 7 bases remained unmatched. CDR3 DNA: TGTGCCAGCAGTTTAGCCGCTCTAGCGGGGACCTACAATGAGCAGTTCTTC. Residues: CASSLAALAGTYNEQFF.